The T cell receptor beta chain under discussion was sequenced for a study of human thymus T cells (dated by TCRdb to 2020 to 2022). With regard to the full study: The study characterized TCR alpha and beta repertoires from roughly 8 infant thymus samples and a few related peripheral blood samples. Donor ages ranging from roughly 7 to 250 days were recorded, and 5 to 7 male and a couple of female infants were included in the cohort.

Beyond this particular receptor, the publication reports: On average, thymus samples gave 650,000 to 850,000 unique TCRB clonotypes, whereas blood samples gave 80,000 to 85,000. The related research found that thymic TCR repertoires overlapped highly between unrelated individuals. Biased V and J gene segment usage appeared to be present in both thymic and peripheral blood repertoires.

Using the immunoSEQ multiplex PCR assay, the TCRB and TCRAD loci were amplified from a standardized quantity of quality-controlled genomic DNA. The amplicons covered the V(D)J region and were long enough to include the CDR3 and to identify the V and J genes. Amplicon sequencing was performed on an Illumina platform through the commercial immunoSEQ service. Turning to the authors' computational methods: Primer bias and sequencing errors were corrected as previously described, and TCRAD and TCRB definitions were based on the IMGT database. The repertoires were analysed using immunoSEQ Analyzer 3.0 and VDJTools for basic statistics, V/J segment usage, diversity estimates, rarefaction and pairwise overlap. Chao1, ChaoE, Efron-Thisted, Shannon and inverse Simpson indices were used to estimate diversity, which was also estimated on datasets down-sampled to the smallest sample. For repertoire overlap, CDR3 nucleotide sequence, V gene and J gene had to match strictly, and clustering was done by Jaccard-based multidimensional scaling. Held by TCRdb, this immuneACCESS table contains in-frame sequences only and omits some clones. Under half of the omission traces to an unresolved V gene where checked; the cause of the rest is unknown. V and J calls and clone size are copied from that table; D and trimming were computed from the DNA. This sample comprises about 78,000 clones, approximately 96% of them detected only once. Roughly 0.03% of the sample is taken by the ten largest.

The thymus tissue came from surgical resects taken out during corrective cardiac surgery. Immunologically healthy infants undergoing open corrective cardiac surgery for congenital heart defects in Finland were used as donors. Thymocytes were released mechanically from tissue and stored at -70 °C as pellets of roughly 8.5-32 million cells. A QIAsymphony instrument was used to extract genomic DNA from frozen cell pellets. On this clone itself: The specificity of this receptor is unknown. No base-level quality is on record; no much larger clone is a single base apart.

The sequence was obtained from a boy in the first two years of life with a congenital heart defect but otherwise immunologically healthy. Sequenced input: thymus tissue.

This receptor carries the CDR3 CASSQSPGLAGERNTGELFF. The nucleotide sequence reads TGCGCCAGCAGCCAATCCCCGGGACTAGCGGGGGAACGGAACACCGGGGAGCTGTTTTTT. This chain joins TRBV4-1 to TRBJ2-2; TRBD2 fits 14 bases in the junction. Spanning cysteine to phenylalanine, the CDR3 consists of 20 amino acids. Only the CDR3 portion is preserved as DNA: 60 bases, with reading frame beginning at the first base. The V end gives up 2 bases and the J end 1 base, leaving 9 bases in the junction not matched to a gene. The germline V gene sets CDR1 to MGHRA and CDR2 to YSYEKL.